The 16 T cell receptor beta chains below come from one sample, sequenced in a study of cytomegalovirus exposure and HLA in healthy donors (dated by TCRdb to the late 2010s). The library was obtained by the immunoSEQ multiplex PCR assay. For the multiplex PCR, a mixture combining 60 forward primers for TCR Vbeta segments and 13 reverse primers for TCR Jbeta segments was used. The table comes from immuneACCESS by way of TCRdb, which keeps in-frame sequences with V and J called. Part of the clones is missing from these tables; in studies checked, under half for an unresolved V gene and the rest for unknown reasons. Across this sample there are fewer than 300,000 clones, with 86% seen only once. Of the sample, roughly 4% is held by the ten largest clones. Input material: PBMCs. These receptors were obtained from a man between 35 and 55 years old in good health and CMV-seropositive.

Only one count was recorded for this clone. The genes are TRBV19 and TRBJ2-3; 7 positions agree with TRBD1. The CDR3 covers 15 residues. Looked up from germline, CDR1 is LNHDA and CDR2 is SQIVND (reference sequence). The ends lost 5 bases at V and 6 bases at J; junction bases unmatched: 11. In nucleotides, the CDR3 is TGTGCCAGTAGTTTAGCCGGGACAGCCGGCGATACGCAGTATTTT. Protein: CASSLAGTAGDTQYF.

The genes are TRBV27 and TRBJ2-1, with no clear D. Trimming removed 8 bases from V and 3 bases from J, with 8 bases in between. Germline V CDR1 and CDR2: MNHEY, SMNVEV (reference sequence). The CDR3 spans 12 residues. Written as DNA, the CDR3 is TGTGCCAGCGCTCTGAGCTACAATGAGCAGTTCTTC. Protein product: CASALSYNEQFF.

The V gene is TRBV30, the J gene TRBJ2-7; 7 bases agree with TRBD1. Trimming took 4 bases from V and 1 from J; bases not matched to a gene: 4. Germline CDR1 and CDR2: GTSNPN and SVGIG (reference sequence). This CDR3 has 13 amino acids. Written as DNA, the CDR3 is TGTGCCTGGAACCCGGGACAGTCCTACGAGCAGTACTTC. It encodes CAWNPGQSYEQYF. Complete variable domain (other parts from reference TRBV30 and TRBJ2-7): SQTIHQWPATLVQPVGSPLSLECTVEGTSNPNLYWYRQAAGRGLQLLFYSVGIGQISSEVPQNLSASRPQDRQFILSSKKLLLSDSGFYLCAWNPGQSYEQYFGPGTRLTVT.

The V call is TRBV15, the J call TRBJ2-5; possibly TRBD2 for D (5 bases). CDR1 LNHNV and CDR2 YYDKDF come from the germline V gene (reference sequence). This CDR3 is built from 16 residues. V was trimmed by 3 bases and J by 5 bases, leaving 19 bases between them. The CDR3 spells CATSSFPRASGETQYF. Written as DNA, the CDR3 is TGTGCCACCAGCAGTTTCCCCCGAGCATCGGGGGAGACCCAGTACTTC.

The rearrangement uses TRBV11-2 and TRBJ1-4; D ambiguous. Trimming shortened V by 4 bases and J by 8 bases, and 8 bases separated the two germline ends. From germline, CDR1 is SGHAT and CDR2 FQNNGV. The CDR3 is made up of 12 amino acids. CDR3 amino acids: CASSSGLEKLFF. The CDR3, as DNA: TGTGCCAGCAGCTCGGGTTTGGAAAAACTGTTTTTT.

The chain joins TRBV10-2 to TRBJ2-3, with TRBD1 identical over 7 bases. The trim removed 5 bases at V and 3 bases at J, leaving 8 bases unmatched. Looked up from germline, CDR1 is WSHSY and CDR2 is SAAADI. There are 15 residues in the CDR3. The CDR3 DNA sequence: TGCGCCAGCAGTAGGACAGGAGAGCCGACAGATACGCAGTATTTT. It yields the protein CASSRTGEPTDTQYF.

The chain couples TRBV19 to TRBJ2-3; 8 bases match TRBD2. Germline CDR1 is LNHDA and CDR2 is SQIVND (reference sequence). V lost 5 bases and J lost 5; bases outside the gene matches: 15. The CDR3 totals 17 residues. CDR3 sequence reads: CASSPLKREQFVDTQYF. DNA of the CDR3: TGTGCCAGTAGTCCCCTCAAGCGGGAGCAGTTCGTAGATACGCAGTATTTT.

The genes are TRBV7-3 and TRBJ2-5; TRBD1 matches 7 bases. Per germline, CDR1 SGHTA and CDR2 FQGTGA. The CDR3 contains 15 residues. The trim removed 5 bases at V and 3 bases at J, leaving 9 bases unmatched. The CDR3 DNA reads TGTGCCAGCAGCATATCGGGACAGCTCAAAGAGACCCAGTACTTC. Protein sequence: CASSISGQLKETQYF.

The chain is built from TRBV15 and TRBJ1-1; no clear D gene. This CDR3 region has 13 residues. V was trimmed by 4 bases and J by 3 bases, leaving 9 bases between them. Germline CDR1 is LNHNV and CDR2 is YYDKDF (reference sequence). CDR3 sequence: CATSTPSHTEAFF. The DNA of the CDR3 is TGTGCCACCAGCACCCCCTCCCACACTGAAGCTTTCTTT. The full variable domain, its missing parts supplied by reference TRBV15 and TRBJ1-1, is DAMVIQNPRYQVTQFGKPVTLSCSQTLNHNVMYWYQQKSSQAPKLLFHYYDKDFNNEADTPDNFQSRRPNTSFCFLDIRSPGLGDTAMYLCATSTPSHTEAFFGQGTRLTVV.

The V and J genes are TRBV27 and TRBJ2-7; 9 positions agree with TRBD1. The CDR3 extends over 13 amino acids. J lost 6 bases, V lost 4 bases, and 4 bases had no gene match. Per germline, CDR1 MNHEY and CDR2 SMNVEV (reference sequence). The CDR3 loop is CASSSGTGFEQYF. The CDR3 DNA reads as TGTGCCAGCAGTTCCGGGACAGGGTTCGAGCAGTACTTC.

The chain carries TRBV28 and TRBJ2-1; possibly TRBD2 for D (5 bases). This CDR3 spans 16 amino acids. Germline V lookup: CDR1 MDHEN, CDR2 SYDVKM. V dropped 6 bases and J dropped 1 base, with 16 bases sitting between them. The CDR3 is CASSVRLASSYNEQFF. CDR3 in DNA: TGTGCCAGCAGCGTGCGGCTAGCCTCTTCCTACAATGAGCAGTTCTTC.

This clone was seen more than once but under ten times. The chain couples TRBV4-1 to TRBJ2-1; D unresolved. Germline assignment: CDR1 MGHRA and CDR2 YSYEKL. Trimming shortened V by 3 bases and J by 9 bases, and 6 bases separated the two germline ends. The CDR3 consists of 11 residues. The CDR3 sequence is CASSHSSEQFF. CDR3 coding DNA: TGCGCCAGCAGCCATAGCAGTGAGCAGTTCTTC.

The V gene is TRBV7-9, the J gene TRBJ1-2; no definite D call. Germline CDR1 is SEHNR and CDR2 is FQNEAQ (reference sequence). The length of the CDR3 is 13 residues. Trimming took off 3 bases at V and 6 bases at J, with 11 bases between the two ends. The CDR3 protein is CASSFPSEDGYTF. Here the CDR3 DNA reads TGTGCCAGCAGCTTTCCCTCAGAGGATGGCTACACCTTC.

The chain links TRBV10-3 to TRBJ2-7; 12 bases map to TRBD1. J gave up 4 bases and V 3 bases, and 4 bases lay outside the gene matches. The CDR3 consists of 15 residues. Germline V lookup: CDR1 ENHRY, CDR2 SYGVKD. The CDR3 DNA follows: TGTGCCATCAGTGACCCGGGACAGGGGGCTTACGAGCAGTACTTC. Translation gives CAISDPGQGAYEQYF.

The V call is TRBV6-6, the J call TRBJ2-3, with 11 bases aligning to TRBD1. V trimming: 5 bases; J trimming: 7 bases; junction bases outside the gene matches: 8. The CDR3 sequence is 15 residues long. Germline loops: CDR1 MNHNY, CDR2 SVGAGI (reference sequence). CDR3 in amino acids: CASSGTGTGGHTQYF. The CDR3 DNA reads as TGTGCCAGCAGTGGTACCGGGACAGGGGGACATACGCAGTATTTT.

V is TRBV27 and J is TRBJ1-5; D unresolved. CDR1 and CDR2 (germline): MNHEY, SMNVEV (reference sequence). V shed 2 bases and J shed 9 bases, with 8 bases lying between them. This CDR3 is 12 amino acids long. The CDR3 bases are TGTGCCAGCAGTTTAAGGGCGGGGCCCCAGCATTTT. Translated: CASSLRAGPQHF.